This TCR beta chain comes out of a study of sequential checkpoint blockade in melanoma. Study at large: Arm A got nivolumab then ipilimumab; arm B the reverse, 1:1. DNA from around 87 pretreatment tumor samples underwent TCRβ immunosequencing. Roughly 22 patients had matched tumor biopsies before treatment and at week 13 after nivolumab or ipilimumab alone.

The CDR3 totals 15 residues. V was pared by 5 bases and J by 3 bases, with 17 bases between. Germline V gene lookup returns CDR1 SGHNT and CDR2 YENEEA. The sample's treatment: randomized to nivolumab then ipilimumab (arm A) or the reverse (arm B). None of the patients previously received DNA-damaging chemotherapy. This clone was seen only a few times. The assay was immunoSEQ multiplex PCR, and TCRdb's table has in-frame clones only and misses some. The sample records 40,000 or so clones, approximately 30% being singletons. The V call is TRBV11-3, the J call TRBJ2-7; the D gene is possibly TRBD1 (6 bases). The clonotype comes from a human donor with melanoma. Sequenced here: tumor tissue (inferred from file names), sampled from a patient given nivolumab and ipilimumab in sequence. CDR3 protein: CASSRTGIPFYEQYF. The CDR3 nucleotides read TGTGCCAGCAGCAGAACAGGGATTCCCTTCTACGAGCAGTACTTC.